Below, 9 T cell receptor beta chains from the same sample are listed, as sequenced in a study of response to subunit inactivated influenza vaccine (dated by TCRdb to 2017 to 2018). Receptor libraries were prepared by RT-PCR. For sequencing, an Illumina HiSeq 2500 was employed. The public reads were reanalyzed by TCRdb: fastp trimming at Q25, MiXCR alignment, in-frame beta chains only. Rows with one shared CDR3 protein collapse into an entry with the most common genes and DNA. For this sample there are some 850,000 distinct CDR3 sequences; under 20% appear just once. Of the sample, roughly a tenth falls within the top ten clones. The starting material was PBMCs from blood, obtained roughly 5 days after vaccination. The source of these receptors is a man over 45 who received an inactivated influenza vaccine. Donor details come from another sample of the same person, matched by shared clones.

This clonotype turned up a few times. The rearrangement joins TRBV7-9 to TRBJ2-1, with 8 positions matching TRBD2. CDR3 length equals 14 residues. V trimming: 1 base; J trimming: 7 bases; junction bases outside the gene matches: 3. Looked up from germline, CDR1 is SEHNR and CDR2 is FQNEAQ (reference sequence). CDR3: CASSLDLAGNEQFF. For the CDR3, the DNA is TGTGCCAGCAGCTTAGATTTAGCGGGAAATGAGCAGTTCTTC.

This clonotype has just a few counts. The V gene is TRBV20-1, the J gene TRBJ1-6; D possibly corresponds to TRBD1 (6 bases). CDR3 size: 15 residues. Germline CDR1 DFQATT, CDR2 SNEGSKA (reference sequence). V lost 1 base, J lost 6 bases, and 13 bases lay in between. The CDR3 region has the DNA TGCAGTGCTAGAGTCCATCTAGGGGGTAATTCACCCCTCCACTTT. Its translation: CSARVHLGGNSPLHF.

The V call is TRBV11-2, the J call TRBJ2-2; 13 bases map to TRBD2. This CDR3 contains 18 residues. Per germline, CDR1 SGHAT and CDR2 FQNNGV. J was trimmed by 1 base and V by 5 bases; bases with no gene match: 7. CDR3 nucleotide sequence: TGTGCCAGCAGCCCAGTCGGACTAGCGGGAGTGAACACCGGGGAGCTGTTTTTT. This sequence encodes CASSPVGLAGVNTGELFF.

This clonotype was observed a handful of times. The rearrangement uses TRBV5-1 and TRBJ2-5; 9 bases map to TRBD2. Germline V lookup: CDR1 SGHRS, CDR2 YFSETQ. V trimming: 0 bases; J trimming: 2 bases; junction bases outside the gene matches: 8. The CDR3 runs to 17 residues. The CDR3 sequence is CASSLEGTSGSQETQYF. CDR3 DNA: TGCGCCAGCAGCTTGGAGGGCACTAGCGGGTCACAAGAGACCCAGTACTTC.

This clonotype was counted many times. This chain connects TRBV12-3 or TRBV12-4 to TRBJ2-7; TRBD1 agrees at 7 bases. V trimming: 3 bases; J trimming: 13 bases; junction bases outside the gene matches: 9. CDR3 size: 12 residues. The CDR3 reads CASSLPGQGVYF. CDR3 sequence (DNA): TGTGCCAGCAGTTTGCCTGGGCAGGGGGTATACTTC.

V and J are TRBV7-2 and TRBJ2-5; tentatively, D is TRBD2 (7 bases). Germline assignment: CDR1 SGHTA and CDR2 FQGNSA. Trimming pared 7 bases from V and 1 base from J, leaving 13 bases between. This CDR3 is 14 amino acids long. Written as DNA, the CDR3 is TGTGCCAGCACCGGGGGGCGGGGCCAAGAGACCCAGTACTTC. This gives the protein CASTGGRGQETQYF.

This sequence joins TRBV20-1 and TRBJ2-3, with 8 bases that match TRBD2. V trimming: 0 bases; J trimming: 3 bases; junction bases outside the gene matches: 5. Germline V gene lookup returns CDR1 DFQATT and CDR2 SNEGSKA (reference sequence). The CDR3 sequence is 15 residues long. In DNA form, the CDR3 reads TGCAGTGCTAGAGACTTAGCGGGAAGGACAGATACGCAGTATTTT. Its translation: CSARDLAGRTDTQYF.

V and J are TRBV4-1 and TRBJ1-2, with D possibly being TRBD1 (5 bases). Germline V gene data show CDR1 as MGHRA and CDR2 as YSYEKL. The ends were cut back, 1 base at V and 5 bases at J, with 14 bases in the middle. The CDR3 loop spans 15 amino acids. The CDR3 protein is CASSQVSQGGYGYTF. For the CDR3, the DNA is TGCGCCAGCAGCCAAGTCAGTCAGGGCGGGTATGGCTACACCTTC.

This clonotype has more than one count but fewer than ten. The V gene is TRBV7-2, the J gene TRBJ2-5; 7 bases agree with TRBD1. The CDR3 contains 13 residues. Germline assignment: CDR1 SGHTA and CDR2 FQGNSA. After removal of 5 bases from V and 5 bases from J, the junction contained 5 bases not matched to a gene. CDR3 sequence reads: CASSQGQHETQYF. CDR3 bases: TGTGCCAGCAGCCAGGGACAGCACGAGACCCAGTACTTC.